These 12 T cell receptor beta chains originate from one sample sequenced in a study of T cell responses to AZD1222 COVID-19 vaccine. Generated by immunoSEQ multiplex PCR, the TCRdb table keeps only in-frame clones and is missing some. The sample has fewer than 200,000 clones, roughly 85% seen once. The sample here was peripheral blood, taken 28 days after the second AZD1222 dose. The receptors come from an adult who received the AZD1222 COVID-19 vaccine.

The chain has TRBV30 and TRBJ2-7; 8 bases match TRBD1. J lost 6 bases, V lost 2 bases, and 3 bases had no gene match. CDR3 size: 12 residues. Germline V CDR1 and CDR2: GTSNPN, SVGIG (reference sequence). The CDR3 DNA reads TGTGCCTGGAGTCGCACAGGGGGCGAGCAGTACTTC. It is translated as CAWSRTGGEQYF.

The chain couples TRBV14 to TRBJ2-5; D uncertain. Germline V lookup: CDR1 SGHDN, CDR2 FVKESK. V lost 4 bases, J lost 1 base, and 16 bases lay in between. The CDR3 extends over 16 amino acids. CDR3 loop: CASSLGGSYSQETQYF. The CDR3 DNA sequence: TGTGCCAGCAGCCTGGGTGGGTCGTACTCCCAAGAGACCCAGTACTTC.

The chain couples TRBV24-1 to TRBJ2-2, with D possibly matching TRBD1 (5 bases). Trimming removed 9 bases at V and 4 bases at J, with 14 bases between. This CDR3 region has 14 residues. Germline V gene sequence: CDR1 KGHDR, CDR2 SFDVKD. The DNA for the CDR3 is TGTGCCACCCTGGGGCCTGCCACCACCGGGGAGCTGTTTTTT. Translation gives CATLGPATTGELFF.

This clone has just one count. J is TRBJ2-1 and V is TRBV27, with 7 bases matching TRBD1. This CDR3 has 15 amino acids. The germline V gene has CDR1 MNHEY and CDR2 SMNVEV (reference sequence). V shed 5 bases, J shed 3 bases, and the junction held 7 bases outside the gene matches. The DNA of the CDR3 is TGTGCCAGCAGTCTGACGGGACAGAGCTACAATGAGCAGTTCTTC. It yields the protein CASSLTGQSYNEQFF.

The CDR3 loop is CASSERERGGRETQYF. The CDR3 DNA reads as TGTGCCAGCAGTGAAAGGGAGCGGGGGGGCCGGGAGACCCAGTACTTC. V usage is TRBV6-1 and J usage is TRBJ2-5; 10 bases map to TRBD2. CDR1 is MNHNS and CDR2 is SASEGT in the germline V gene. V shed 2 bases and J 5 bases; nucleotides not matched to a gene: 8. CDR3 size: 16 residues.

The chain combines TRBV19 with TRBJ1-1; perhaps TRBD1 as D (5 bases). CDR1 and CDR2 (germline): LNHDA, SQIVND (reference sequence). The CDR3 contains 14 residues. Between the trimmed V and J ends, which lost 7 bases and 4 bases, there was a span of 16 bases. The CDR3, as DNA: TGTGCCAGTACCCCGGGCGGAGGGGCCACTGAAGCTTTCTTT. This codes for CASTPGGGATEAFF.

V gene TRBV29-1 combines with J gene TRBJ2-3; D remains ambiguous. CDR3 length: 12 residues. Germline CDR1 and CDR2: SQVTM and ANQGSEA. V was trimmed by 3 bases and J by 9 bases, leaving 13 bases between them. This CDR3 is CSVDSGLGTQYF. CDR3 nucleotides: TGCAGCGTTGATTCGGGTCTAGGGACGCAGTATTTT.

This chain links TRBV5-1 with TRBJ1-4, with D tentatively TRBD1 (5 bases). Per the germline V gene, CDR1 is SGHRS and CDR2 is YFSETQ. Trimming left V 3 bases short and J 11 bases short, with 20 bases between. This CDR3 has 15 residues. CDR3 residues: CASSSGGRALQKLFF. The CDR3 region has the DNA TGCGCCAGCAGCTCCGGGGGGAGGGCGTTGCAGAAACTGTTTTTT.

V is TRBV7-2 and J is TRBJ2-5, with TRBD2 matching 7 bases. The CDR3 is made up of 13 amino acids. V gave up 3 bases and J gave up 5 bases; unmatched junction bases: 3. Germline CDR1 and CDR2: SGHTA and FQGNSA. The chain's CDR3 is CASSFAGEETQYF. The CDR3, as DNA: TGTGCCAGCAGCTTCGCGGGGGAGGAGACCCAGTACTTC.

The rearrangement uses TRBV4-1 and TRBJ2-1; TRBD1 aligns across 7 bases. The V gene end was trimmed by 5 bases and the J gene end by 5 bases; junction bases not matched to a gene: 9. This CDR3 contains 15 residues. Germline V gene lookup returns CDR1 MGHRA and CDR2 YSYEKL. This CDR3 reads CASSTTGKADNEQFF. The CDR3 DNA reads TGCGCCAGCAGCACGACAGGGAAGGCGGACAATGAGCAGTTCTTC.

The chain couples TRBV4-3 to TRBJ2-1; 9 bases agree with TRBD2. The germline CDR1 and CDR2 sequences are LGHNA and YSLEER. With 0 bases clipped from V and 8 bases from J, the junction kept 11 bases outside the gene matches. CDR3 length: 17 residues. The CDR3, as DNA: TGCGCCAGCAGCCAAGATGTCCTAGCGGGGAGTGGCTATGAGCAGTTCTTC. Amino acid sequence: CASSQDVLAGSGYEQFF.

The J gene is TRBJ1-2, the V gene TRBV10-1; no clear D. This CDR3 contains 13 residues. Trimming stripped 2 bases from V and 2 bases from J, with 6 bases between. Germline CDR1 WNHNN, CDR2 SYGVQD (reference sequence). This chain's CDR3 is CASSETSNYGYTF. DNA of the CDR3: TGCGCCAGCAGTGAGACGTCAAACTATGGCTACACCTTC.